This note documents a single T cell receptor (beta chain) sequence. The clone's antigen remains unknown. The sample holds no much larger clone one base away, and base qualities are not on file. Genomic DNA extracted from peripheral blood, rather than sorted cells or RNA, was used as the source for amplification of TCR beta rearrangements. Using a mixed TRB-A/B primer pool, multiplex touch-down PCR amplified rearranged TRB sequences covering the V, D and J segments. Illumina adapters and sample indices were added to the amplicons in two consecutive PCR reactions performed with Phusion HS II polymerase. Amplicons were gel-purified using the NucleoSpin Gel and PCR Clean-up kit and were subsequently checked with Qubit and an Agilent 2100 Bioanalyzer. Sequencing of the libraries was done on an Illumina MiSeq with paired-end, single-indexed 600-cycle runs. On the authors' methods: MiXCR versions 2.12 and 3.0.5 were used to process TRB sequences. Each unique CDR3 nucleotide sequence counted as one clone, and only productive sequences with at least two reads were retained. Shannon diversity, evenness, clonality (one minus evenness), and alpha-parameterized diversity profiles from alpha 0 to 5 were included as repertoire metrics. The IGoR algorithm was used to calculate generation probabilities of clones in the paired pre- and post-chemotherapy samples. TCRdb cleaned the public reads at Q25 with fastp, built clones with MiXCR and kept in-frame beta chains. Entries are consolidated by CDR3 protein sequence, retaining the most common genes and DNA. TCRdb's processing, not the authors', yielded these V and J calls. This sample holds about 9,200 distinct CDR3 sequences; around a third were observed only once. The ten biggest clones cover approximately 3.6% of the sample.

The data were taken from a study of T cell repertoires in aging, cancer and after chemotherapy (dated by TCRdb to between 2017 and 2020). In terms of the full investigation: Donors were distributed across six age groups ranging from 30 or younger to 70 or older, with at least three individuals included per group. Control TCR repertoires from healthy donors were recorded across several months to years, and re-sampling revealed clear clonal overlap. The complete dataset included some 9 million TCR reads. The study profiled peripheral blood TCR beta repertoires from healthy donors and cancer patients to examine immunoaging and T cell reconstitution after chemotherapy. A cohort of 218 cancer patients (around 94 with hematological and some 120 with solid cancers) was assembled, and approximately 95 healthy donors were included as a reference group. The full study reports these points: In healthy donors, the drop in TCR diversity with age came mainly from a loss of richness, whereas in cancer patients a loss of evenness also played a part. In both cancer cohorts, the median generation probability rose over the chemotherapy interval, which suggests that the repertoire was reconstituted through rebound thymic output. The authors noted that the repertoire data do not allow conclusions about immunological memory after chemotherapy. Compared with age-matched healthy donors, untreated patients with hematological or solid cancers had significantly lower TCR diversity and higher clonality in blood.

Sequenced input: blood. The sequence derives from a human donor in good health.

The sequence in DNA is TGCGCCAGCAGCAGCCGGGAGCCTAACTATGGCTACACCTTC. Its protein product is CASSSREPNYGYTF. Here the chain combines TRBV5-1 and TRBJ1-2; too little of a D gene remains to name it. The CDR3 contains 14 residues, cysteine and phenylalanine counted. The kept DNA is CDR3 alone, 42 bases in frame from the first base. V sheds 4 bases and J sheds 0 bases, leaving 10 bases between their ends. From a lookup of the germline V gene, CDR1 and CDR2 are SGHRS and YFSETQ.